The present entry profiles one T cell receptor (beta chain) with its context. The data belong to a study of blood T cell repertoires in COVID-19. Study context: The origin of the acute and convalescent COVID-19 samples was the United States, Italy and Spain.

Per the germline V gene, CDR1 is SEHNR and CDR2 is FQNEAQ (reference sequence). The CDR3 runs 15 residues. With 5 bases removed from V and 7 bases from J, the gap between germline ends came to 21 bases. Seattle cases were enrolled at active infection and followed longitudinally. Original processing methods: How many nucleated cells were present was estimated from reference gene primer amplification. Profiling relied on immunoSEQ multiplex PCR, and the TCRdb table lists in-frame clones only, not all of them. That table is the source of V, J and clone size, and D and trimming were worked out from the DNA. Of about 480,000 clones listed, about 87% are singletons.

The sample comprised peripheral blood. The origin of this receptor is a woman between 45 and 60 years old with COVID-19, enrolled during active disease. V is TRBV7-9 and J is TRBJ2-7; possibly TRBD1 for D (6 bases). In nucleotides, the CDR3 is TGTGCCAGCAGCCCGGCCAGGATTAGGGGGTGGGAGCAGTACTTC. It translates to CASSPARIRGWEQYF. Supplemented by reference TRBV7-9 and TRBJ2-7, the full variable domain reads DTGVSQNPRHKITKRGQNVTFRCDPISEHNRLYWYRQTLGQGPEFLTYFQNEAQLEKSRLLSDRFSAERPKGSFSTLEIQRTEQGDSAMYLCASSPARIRGWEQYFGPGTRLTVT.